A single sample is the source of the 29 T cell receptor beta chains below, sequenced in a study of shared clonotypes between healthy human individuals. The data were produced by immunoSEQ multiplex PCR, yet TCRdb's version contains in-frame clones alone and is incomplete. The sample carries about 2.4 million clones, approximately 94% recorded once. The sequenced material came from naive CD4+ T cells from PBMCs. This sample's subset: CD45RA+ positively selected. The receptors were gathered from a man aged 18 to 30 in good health. Some clones in this sample may be carry-over from other donors' samples.

The chain recombines TRBV2 with TRBJ2-3, with 7 nucleotides matching TRBD1. After removal of 2 bases from V and 2 bases from J, the junction contained 4 bases not matched to a gene. Germline lookup yields CDR1 SNHLY and CDR2 FYNNEI. This CDR3 region has 15 residues. The DNA for the CDR3 is TGTGCCAGCAGTGAAAGGGACAGACACACAGATACGCAGTATTTT. This encodes CASSERDRHTDTQYF.

This rearrangement joins TRBV18 to TRBJ2-7; 7 bases are shared with TRBD2. Losses at the gene ends were 3 bases for V and 3 bases for J; bases not matched to a gene: 8. The CDR3 spans 15 residues. Germline V CDR1 and CDR2: KGHSH, LQKENI. The CDR3 DNA is TGTGCCAGCTCACCTCTAGCGGAGATAAACTACGAGCAGTACTTC. It specifies CASSPLAEINYEQYF.

Only one count was recorded for this clone. V is TRBV11-3 and J is TRBJ2-2; D is ambiguous. This CDR3 has 12 amino acids. The V and J ends lost 3 bases and 6 bases respectively, with 5 bases between them. Germline CDR1 is SGHNT and CDR2 is YENEEA. CDR3 sequence reads: CASSFYAGELFF. The CDR3 region has the DNA TGTGCCAGCAGCTTCTACGCCGGGGAGCTGTTTTTT. Based on the CDR3 plus reference TRBV11-3 and TRBJ2-2, the full variable domain is EAGVVQSPRYKIIEKKQPVAFWCNPISGHNTLYWYLQNLGQGPELLIRYENEEAVDDSQLPKDRFSAERLKGVDSTLKIQPAELGDSAVYLCASSFYAGELFFGEGSRLTVL.

This chain joins TRBV10-1 and TRBJ2-1; possibly TRBD1 or TRBD2 for D (5 bases each). Germline V lookup: CDR1 WNHNN, CDR2 SYGVQD (reference sequence). Trimming cost V 1 base and J 7 bases, with 14 bases left between them. CDR3 length equals 15 residues. CDR3: CASSEWGFPGNEQFF. The DNA for the CDR3 is TGCGCCAGCAGTGAGTGGGGGTTCCCGGGAAATGAGCAGTTCTTC.

This chain uses TRBV6-1 with TRBJ2-1; perhaps TRBD1 as D (5 bases). Between the trimmed V and J ends, which lost 5 bases and 11 bases, there was a span of 22 bases. From germline, CDR1 is MNHNS and CDR2 SASEGT. This CDR3 region has 15 residues. The CDR3 sequence is CASSPRGGSHPQQFF. The CDR3 DNA reads as TGTGCCAGCAGTCCTAGGGGCGGCAGCCACCCCCAGCAGTTCTTC.

The J gene is TRBJ2-5, the V gene TRBV15; 9 positions match TRBD2. The CDR3 has 18 residues. Germline V gene data show CDR1 as LNHNV and CDR2 as YYDKDF (reference sequence). The trim removed 1 base at V and 5 bases at J, leaving 14 bases unmatched. The CDR3 DNA is TGTGCCACCAGCAGAGCTCCTCCTCGAGCGGGAGGAGGGGAGACCCAGTACTTC. Encoded protein: CATSRAPPRAGGGETQYF.

The rearrangement joins TRBV5-1 to TRBJ2-1; no reliable D call. Germline CDR1 reads SGHRS; CDR2 reads YFSETQ. V was clipped by 5 bases and J by 0 bases, with 9 bases between them. The CDR3 runs 14 residues. The CDR3, as DNA: TGCGCCAGCAGAGAATTTCTCTCCTACAATGAGCAGTTCTTC. Translated: CASREFLSYNEQFF.

This chain links TRBV5-1 with TRBJ2-2, with 9 bases lining up with TRBD2. Per germline, CDR1 SGHRS and CDR2 YFSETQ. V gave up 4 bases and J gave up 6 bases; unmatched junction bases: 10. The CDR3 covers 16 residues. CDR3 sequence reads: CASSRIAGVDAGELFF. The CDR3 bases are TGCGCCAGCAGCCGGATAGCGGGAGTCGACGCCGGGGAGCTGTTTTTT.

Of note for this clone: The sample carries other DNA sequences with the same CDR3. The rearrangement joins TRBV27 to TRBJ1-1; D not resolved. CDR1 MNHEY and CDR2 SMNVEV come from the germline V gene (reference sequence). Trimming shortened V by 0 bases and J by 1 base, and 6 bases separated the two germline ends. This CDR3 is 14 amino acids long. The CDR3 region has the DNA TGTGCCAGCAGTTTATCGAGTGCGAACACTGAAGCTTTCTTT. Protein: CASSLSSANTEAFF.

The V gene is TRBV7-6, the J gene TRBJ2-7, with 8 bases that match TRBD1. CDR1 and CDR2 from the germline V gene are SGHVS and FNYEAQ. The length of the CDR3 is 13 residues. Trimming took 5 bases from V and 3 from J; bases not matched to a gene: 3. Written as DNA, the CDR3 is TGTGCCAGCAGCCAGGACAGGGACTACGAGCAGTACTTC. Residues: CASSQDRDYEQYF.

With regard to this clone: This CDR3 is also generated by other DNA sequences in the sample. The chain joins TRBV29-1 to TRBJ2-7; the match to TRBD2 covers 10 bases. J gave up 3 bases and V 4 bases, and 0 bases lay outside the gene matches. This CDR3 spans 12 amino acids. Germline loops: CDR1 SQVTM, CDR2 ANQGSEA. The CDR3 is CSVGTSGYEQYF. The DNA for the CDR3 is TGCAGCGTTGGGACTAGCGGCTACGAGCAGTACTTC.

Remarks on this clone: The same CDR3 arises from other DNA sequences in this sample as well. This chain uses TRBV11-3 with TRBJ2-1; 8 bases match TRBD2. J was trimmed by 6 bases and V by 5 bases; bases with no gene match: 0. From germline, CDR1 is SGHNT and CDR2 YENEEA. There are 12 residues in the CDR3. The CDR3 bases are TGTGCCAGCAGCCGGGGGGGCAATGAGCAGTTCTTC. The encoded protein is CASSRGGNEQFF.

The rearrangement joins TRBV7-9 to TRBJ2-1; no reliable D call. CDR3 length: 16 amino acids. V was pared by 5 bases and J by 0 bases, with 14 bases between. Germline lookup yields CDR1 SEHNR and CDR2 FQNEAQ (reference sequence). The DNA for the CDR3 is TGTGCCAGCAGCCTAACCGTTTACAGCTCCTACAATGAGCAGTTCTTC. It yields the protein CASSLTVYSSYNEQFF.

The chain couples TRBV5-6 to TRBJ2-2; tentatively, D is TRBD1 (5 bases). Germline V gene lookup returns CDR1 SGHDT and CDR2 YYEEEE. V was cut by 3 bases and J by 6 bases, with 18 bases left in between. The CDR3 is made up of 16 amino acids. CDR3 sequence: CASSSRGVNLAGELFF. DNA of the CDR3: TGTGCCAGCAGCTCTAGGGGCGTGAATTTGGCCGGGGAGCTGTTTTTT.

The J gene is TRBJ2-2, the V gene TRBV6-4, with D uncertain. Trimming left V 3 bases short and J 0 bases short, with 5 bases between. This CDR3 has 14 amino acids. Germline V gene sequence: CDR1 MRHNA, CDR2 SNTAGT. CDR3 residues: CASSERTNTGELFF. In DNA, the CDR3 is TGTGCCAGCAGTGAGAGAACGAACACCGGGGAGCTGTTTTTT.

V is TRBV29-1 and J is TRBJ1-1; TRBD1 agrees at 9 bases. CDR1 SQVTM and CDR2 ANQGSEA come from the germline V gene. The length of the CDR3 is 12 residues. The J segment lost 5 bases and the V segment lost 4 bases, leaving 2 bases of the junction unmatched. The CDR3 DNA follows: TGCAGCGTTGGGGGACAGGGAACTGAAGCTTTCTTT. Protein: CSVGGQGTEAFF.

This chain connects TRBV18 to TRBJ2-1; 10 bases are shared with TRBD2. The V and J ends lost 1 base and 0 bases, in that order; junction bases with no gene match: 6. Germline assignment: CDR1 KGHSH and CDR2 LQKENI. The CDR3 is 18 residues long. The CDR3, as DNA: TGTGCCAGCTCACCACGGACTAGCGGCCCTAGCTCCTACAATGAGCAGTTCTTC. This sequence encodes CASSPRTSGPSSYNEQFF.

The V gene is TRBV4-2, the J gene TRBJ2-2, with D uncertain. The germline V and J ends were trimmed by 0 bases and 11 bases, with 7 bases remaining between them. Germline CDR1 and CDR2: LGHNA and YNFKEQ. The CDR3 has 12 residues. The CDR3 loop is CASSQDRVELFF. The CDR3 DNA reads TGTGCCAGCAGCCAAGATCGAGTAGAGCTGTTTTTT.

V and J are TRBV6-1 and TRBJ1-5; tentative D call: TRBD1 (5 bases). This CDR3 is built from 12 residues. Germline V lookup: CDR1 MNHNS, CDR2 SASEGT. The V gene lost 3 bases and the J gene lost 6 bases, with 6 bases spanning the gap. The CDR3 spells CASSDGGQPQHF. In nucleotides, the CDR3 is TGTGCCAGCAGTGACGGGGGTCAGCCCCAGCATTTT.

This chain joins TRBV28 and TRBJ2-7, with D perhaps given as TRBD1 or TRBD2 (6 bases each). Germline CDR1 reads MDHEN; CDR2 reads SYDVKM. Trimming took off 6 bases at V and 2 bases at J, with 20 bases between the two ends. The CDR3 contains 16 residues. CDR3 sequence: CASRPGGTKGAYEQYF. The CDR3 DNA reads as TGTGCCAGCAGGCCCGGCGGGACAAAGGGGGCCTACGAGCAGTACTTC.

The chain carries TRBV18 and TRBJ2-7; D not resolved. The CDR3 consists of 13 residues. V was cut by 0 bases and J by 5 bases, with 8 bases left in between. Germline CDR1 KGHSH, CDR2 LQKENI. The CDR3 DNA sequence: TGTGCCAGCTCACCACCGGGGATCGACGAGCAGTACTTC. Protein sequence: CASSPPGIDEQYF.

This sequence joins TRBV28 and TRBJ2-5, with TRBD2 identical over 7 bases. The CDR3 contains 15 residues. V lost 2 bases to trimming and J lost 1 base; unmatched junction nucleotides: 4. Germline values: CDR1 MDHEN, CDR2 SYDVKM. The CDR3 is CASSLNAGAQETQYF. The CDR3 coding sequence is TGTGCCAGCAGTTTAAATGCGGGAGCCCAAGAGACCCAGTACTTC. The full variable domain, completed using reference TRBV28 and TRBJ2-5, is DVKVTQSSRYLVKRTGEKVFLECVQDMDHENMFWYRQDPGLGLRLIYFSYDVKMKEKGDIPEGYSVSREKKERFSLILESASTNQTSMYLCASSLNAGAQETQYFGPGTRLLVL.

CDR3 in amino acids: CASSPPRVGNTEAFF. The CDR3 DNA reads as TGTGCCAGCAGCCCCCCAAGGGTCGGAAACACTGAAGCTTTCTTT. The rearrangement joins TRBV11-2 to TRBJ1-1; D gene ambiguous. This CDR3 is 15 amino acids long. V lost 5 bases and J 2 bases, leaving 15 bases between the germline ends. The germline V gene has CDR1 SGHAT and CDR2 FQNNGV.

The sample holds one count of this clone. The genes are TRBV15 and TRBJ2-5; 7 positions match TRBD1. The CDR3 is made up of 14 amino acids. Germline CDR1 is LNHNV and CDR2 is YYDKDF (reference sequence). The junction had 4 bases not matched to a gene; V was cut back by 1 base and J by 5 bases. The CDR3 sequence is CATSRGGGRETQYF. DNA for the CDR3: TGTGCCACCAGCAGAGGAGGGGGCCGGGAGACCCAGTACTTC. The entire variable domain, with the rest obtained from reference TRBV15 and TRBJ2-5, is as follows: DAMVIQNPRYQVTQFGKPVTLSCSQTLNHNVMYWYQQKSSQAPKLLFHYYDKDFNNEADTPDNFQSRRPNTSFCFLDIRSPGLGDTAMYLCATSRGGGRETQYFGPGTRLLVL.

The CDR3 DNA follows: TGTGCCATCAGTGAGTCTAGGACCCAGTACTTC. Protein sequence: CAISESRTQYF. The genes are TRBV10-3 and TRBJ2-5; D call uncertain. V lost 0 bases and J 7 bases, leaving 3 bases between the germline ends. The germline CDR1 and CDR2 sequences are ENHRY and SYGVKD. This CDR3 has 11 residues.

The rearrangement joins TRBV6-1 to TRBJ2-1; no firm D call. Germline-derived CDR1 and CDR2 are MNHNS and SASEGT. The V gene lost 2 bases and the J gene lost 4 bases, with 21 bases spanning the gap. The CDR3 loop spans 18 amino acids. The CDR3 region is CASSEIFKFLGPYNEQFF. The CDR3, as DNA: TGTGCCAGCAGTGAAATATTTAAGTTCTTAGGACCATACAATGAGCAGTTCTTC.

This rearrangement joins TRBV27 to TRBJ2-1; D may correspond to TRBD1 or TRBD2 (5 bases each). The V end was cut by 5 bases, the J end by 0 bases, with 14 bases between. The CDR3 runs to 16 residues. Germline V gives CDR1 MNHEY, CDR2 SMNVEV (reference sequence). The CDR3 sequence: CASSPTPGLSYNEQFF. The CDR3 DNA reads as TGTGCCAGCAGTCCCACCCCGGGGCTCTCCTACAATGAGCAGTTCTTC.

V is TRBV7-2 and J is TRBJ2-7, with D uncertain. The length of the CDR3 is 14 residues. CDR1 SGHTA and CDR2 FQGNSA come from the germline V gene. Between the trimmed V and J ends, which lost 2 bases and 6 bases, there was a span of 14 bases. The CDR3 DNA sequence: TGTGCCAGCAGCTTACCGGGCTACTTCCGCGAGCAGTACTTC. Translated: CASSLPGYFREQYF.

The V gene is TRBV28, the J gene TRBJ2-3; 9 nucleotides match TRBD1. The V segment lost 7 bases and the J segment 3 bases; nucleotides outside the gene matches: 8. Germline V gene lookup returns CDR1 MDHEN and CDR2 SYDVKM. The CDR3 consists of 15 residues. The CDR3 here is CASKQTGGLTDTQYF. The CDR3 coding sequence is TGTGCCAGCAAACAGACAGGGGGTCTTACAGATACGCAGTATTTT.